This T cell receptor beta chain is drawn from a study of cytomegalovirus exposure and HLA in healthy donors. Findings and limits, study-wide: The investigators catalogued 150 to 200 TCR beta chains as cytomegalovirus-associated.

CDR1 SNHLY and CDR2 FYNNEI come from the germline V gene. V was pared by 3 bases and J by 8 bases, with 10 bases between. The CDR3 runs to 12 residues. On this clone: Its antigen is as yet unknown.

The PCR ran on 60 Vbeta and 13 Jbeta primers. The repertoire was sequenced with immunoSEQ multiplex PCR; TCRdb's copy has only in-frame clones and lacks some. The sample holds over 150,000 clones, 75% to 90% seen once. The V and J genes are TRBV2 and TRBJ1-2; D not certain. Source material: PBMCs. The clonotype originates from a male donor in good health and CMV-seronegative. The CDR3 loop reads CASSEIVKGYTF. The CDR3 DNA is TGTGCCAGCAGTGAGATAGTGAAAGGCTACACCTTC.